One and the same sample provided the 10 T cell receptor beta chains below, sequenced in a study of shared clonotypes between healthy human individuals (dated by TCRdb to about 2020). Library construction relied on the immunoSEQ multiplex PCR assay. As stored in TCRdb, this immuneACCESS dataset retains in-frame rearrangements with V and J assigned. A fraction of the clones does not appear; measured against another copy, unresolved V genes explain less than half of the discrepancy, and the remainder lacks a known reason. Present in this sample are approximately 1.5 million clones, 95% to 99% of which were seen just once. Roughly 0.4% of the sample lies in the top ten. Sequencing was carried out using naive CD4+ T cells sorted from blood. In the paper's terms, the cell subset or site label means: CD45RA+ positively selected. The receptors shown here come from a man under 40 in good health.

The chain employs TRBV10-1 and TRBJ2-7; no clear D. The germline V gene has CDR1 WNHNN and CDR2 SYGVQD (reference sequence). Trimming removed 3 bases from V and 2 bases from J, with 8 bases in between. This CDR3 is built from 13 residues. CDR3 protein: CASSDRPAYEQYF. The CDR3 nucleotides are TGCGCCAGCAGTGACCGTCCGGCCTACGAGCAGTACTTC.

The chain recombines TRBV19 with TRBJ2-5; D remains unclear. The CDR3 runs 10 residues. Germline V CDR1 and CDR2: LNHDA, SQIVND (reference sequence). V was shortened by 8 bases and J by 5 bases, with 6 bases between the two germline ends. In DNA, the CDR3 is TGTGCCAGTGGAGTGGAGACCCAGTACTTC. Amino acids: CASGVETQYF.

This clone was detected only once. The chain recombines TRBV7-2 with TRBJ1-1, with TRBD1 identical over 8 bases. The germline V gene encodes CDR1 SGHTA and CDR2 FQGNSA. The CDR3 totals 15 residues. Germline trimming cut 5 bases from V and 4 bases from J; bases unmatched to any gene: 9. CDR3 coding DNA: TGTGCCAGCAGCCCGTGGACAGGGTCGGGCACTGAAGCTTTCTTT. It specifies CASSPWTGSGTEAFF.

V and J are TRBV29-1 and TRBJ2-1; 13 bases fit TRBD2. V trimming: 5 bases; J trimming: 4 bases; junction bases outside the gene matches: 8. CDR1 and CDR2 (germline): SQVTM, ANQGSEA. This CDR3 comprises 16 residues. The CDR3 DNA reads as TGCAGCGTTAAGTTGACTAGCGGGAGGAGTTACAATGAGCAGTTCTTC. Its translation: CSVKLTSGRSYNEQFF.

The chain joins TRBV20-1 to TRBJ1-5, with unresolved D. Germline CDR1 is DFQATT and CDR2 is SNEGSKA (reference sequence). This CDR3 is 8 amino acids long. Trimming stripped 5 bases from V and 14 bases from J, with 7 bases between. CDR3 amino acids: CSAGSEHF. The DNA for the CDR3 is TGCAGTGCTGGATCTGAGCATTTT.

V is TRBV6-5 and J is TRBJ2-3, with 9 bases lining up with TRBD1. The CDR3 is 14 amino acids. The germline CDR1 and CDR2 sequences are MNHEY and SVGAGI. V dropped 10 bases and J dropped 1; count of bases not matched to a gene: 6. In nucleotides, the CDR3 is TGTGCCATAGCCCGGGACAGGGGCACAGATACGCAGTATTTT. The encoded protein is CAIARDRGTDTQYF.

This chain uses TRBV19 with TRBJ2-1; tentative D call: TRBD1 (6 bases). Trimming cost V 7 bases and J 5 bases, with 15 bases left between them. CDR1 and CDR2 from the germline V gene are LNHDA and SQIVND (reference sequence). This CDR3 has 14 amino acids. The CDR3 loop reads CASTRTVWDNEQFF. CDR3 sequence (DNA): TGTGCCAGTACTCGGACAGTTTGGGACAATGAGCAGTTCTTC. Based on the CDR3 plus reference TRBV19 and TRBJ2-1, the full variable domain is DGGITQSPKYLFRKEGQNVTLSCEQNLNHDAMYWYRQDPGQGLRLIYYSQIVNDFQKGDIAEGYSVSREKKESFPLTVTSAQKNPTAFYLCASTRTVWDNEQFFGPGTRLTVL.

In this sample, this clone turned up once. The chain is built from TRBV5-1 and TRBJ2-3, with D uncertain. The germline V and J ends were trimmed by 0 bases and 4 bases, with 9 bases remaining between them. This CDR3 has 14 amino acids. Germline-derived CDR1 and CDR2 are SGHRS and YFSETQ. The CDR3 protein is CASSLEAWSDTQYF. CDR3 bases: TGCGCCAGCAGCTTGGAGGCGTGGTCAGATACGCAGTATTTT.

The genes are TRBV4-1 and TRBJ1-2; 11 bases are shared with TRBD1. This CDR3 is 15 amino acids long. Germline CDR1 reads MGHRA; CDR2 reads YSYEKL. V was pared by 1 base and J by 8 bases, with 6 bases of the junction left unmatched. CDR3 residues: CASSQAGQGARGYTF. CDR3 nucleotide sequence: TGCGCCAGCAGCCAAGCCGGACAGGGGGCTCGAGGCTACACCTTC.

This clone was picked up one time. V usage is TRBV5-1 and J usage is TRBJ1-1, with 8 bases matching TRBD1. The CDR3 has 17 amino acids. Trimming removed 3 bases from V and 3 bases from J; junction bases left unmatched: 13. The germline CDR1 and CDR2 sequences are SGHRS and YFSETQ. The CDR3: CASSYPENRGSDTEAFF. CDR3 nucleotide sequence: TGCGCCAGCAGCTACCCGGAAAACAGGGGGTCGGACACTGAAGCTTTCTTT.